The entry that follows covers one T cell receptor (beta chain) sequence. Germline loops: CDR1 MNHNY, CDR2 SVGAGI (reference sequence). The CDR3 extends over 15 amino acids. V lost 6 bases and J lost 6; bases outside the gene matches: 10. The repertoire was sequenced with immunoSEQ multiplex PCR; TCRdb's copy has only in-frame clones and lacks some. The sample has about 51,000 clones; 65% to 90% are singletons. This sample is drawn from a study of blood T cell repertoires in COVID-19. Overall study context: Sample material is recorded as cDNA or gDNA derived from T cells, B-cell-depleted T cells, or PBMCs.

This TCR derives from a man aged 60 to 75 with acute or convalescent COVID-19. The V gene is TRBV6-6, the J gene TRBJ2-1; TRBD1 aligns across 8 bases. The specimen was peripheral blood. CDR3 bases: TGTGCCAGCAGCGACAGGGGTTTTGGGCGCAATGAGCAGTTCTTC. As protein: CASSDRGFGRNEQFF.